What follows are 24 T cell receptor beta chains derived from one specimen sequenced in a study of cytomegalovirus exposure and HLA in healthy donors. Primers included in the PCR were 60 Vbeta and 13 Jbeta primers. Profiling relied on immunoSEQ multiplex PCR, and the TCRdb table lists in-frame clones only, not all of them. Of more than 95,000 clones listed, around 15% were seen once; the top ten hold around 0.86%. Source material: PBMCs. The receptors come from a female donor in good health and CMV-seronegative.

J is TRBJ2-7 and V is TRBV10-3, with D maybe TRBD2 (5 bases). The V and J ends lost 9 bases and 2 bases respectively, with 14 bases between them. The CDR3 covers 13 residues. The germline V gene encodes CDR1 ENHRY and CDR2 SYGVKD. CDR3 sequence (DNA): TGTGCCATATGGGTGGACGGGACCTACGAGCAGTACTTC. It encodes CAIWVDGTYEQYF.

The sample holds a few counts of this clone. The chain links TRBV6-5 to TRBJ2-1; D gene uncertain. V was shortened by 4 bases and J by 6 bases, with 16 bases between the two germline ends. This CDR3 region has 15 residues. The germline gives CDR1 MNHEY, CDR2 SVGAGI. The CDR3: CASSLSITWANEQFF. Written as DNA, the CDR3 is TGTGCCAGCAGTTTGAGTATAACGTGGGCCAATGAGCAGTTCTTC.

This clone was detected a few times. V and J are TRBV27 and TRBJ2-2; possibly TRBD1 for D (6 bases). The germline V gene encodes CDR1 MNHEY and CDR2 SMNVEV (reference sequence). The CDR3 totals 13 residues. The V and J ends lost 3 bases and 7 bases respectively, with 9 bases between them. CDR3 sequence reads: CASSLGRGGELFF. The CDR3 nucleotides read TGTGCCAGCAGTTTGGGCAGGGGCGGGGAGCTGTTTTTT.

This clone was seen a handful of times. The chain links TRBV30 to TRBJ2-7, with 11 nucleotides matching TRBD2. V was pared by 3 bases and J by 2 bases, with 24 bases of the junction left unmatched. The CDR3 is 21 amino acids. From germline, CDR1 is GTSNPN and CDR2 SVGIG (reference sequence). The CDR3 sequence: CAWRRVLSWGLAESRAYEQYF. As DNA, the CDR3 is TGTGCCTGGAGAAGAGTGTTAAGTTGGGGACTAGCGGAGAGCAGAGCCTACGAGCAGTACTTC. Complete variable domain (other parts from reference TRBV30 and TRBJ2-7): SQTIHQWPATLVQPVGSPLSLECTVEGTSNPNLYWYRQAAGRGLQLLFYSVGIGQISSEVPQNLSASRPQDRQFILSSKKLLLSDSGFYLCAWRRVLSWGLAESRAYEQYFGPGTRLTVT.

The DNA of the CDR3 is TGTGCCAGCAGCTTGGGACAGCTCCCCCTCTCTGGAAACACCATATATTTT. Protein product: CASSLGQLPLSGNTIYF. The chain employs TRBV5-6 and TRBJ1-3, with TRBD1 as a possible D gene (5 bases). The CDR3 loop spans 17 amino acids. With 0 bases removed from V and 0 bases from J, the gap between germline ends came to 13 bases. Looked up from germline, CDR1 is SGHDT and CDR2 is YYEEEE.

V is TRBV19 and J is TRBJ1-2; the D gene is possibly TRBD1 (5 bases). Trimming took off 3 bases at V and 4 bases at J, with 9 bases between the two ends. CDR1 is LNHDA, CDR2 SQIVND, per germline (reference sequence). The CDR3 length is 13 residues. The CDR3 nucleotides read TGTGCCAGTAGTATTGCAGGGCTCTATGGCTACACCTTC. Its protein product is CASSIAGLYGYTF.

A few counts support this clone. The J gene is TRBJ2-7, the V gene TRBV28; 9 nucleotides line up with TRBD1. The CDR3 runs to 15 residues. The V segment lost 2 bases and the J segment 4 bases; nucleotides outside the gene matches: 6. The germline V gene encodes CDR1 MDHEN and CDR2 SYDVKM. CDR3 nucleotides: TGTGCCAGCAGTTTAGAACGACAGGGGGGATACGAGCAGTACTTC. Translation gives CASSLERQGGYEQYF.

For the CDR3, the DNA is TGTGCTAGTGGTCACAGGATGAACACTGAAGCTTTCTTT. Amino acid sequence: CASGHRMNTEAFF. The rearrangement uses TRBV12-5 and TRBJ1-1; TRBD1 might be the D (5 bases). Germline CDR1 and CDR2: LGHNT and FRNRAP. With 5 bases removed from V and 0 bases from J, the gap between germline ends came to 7 bases. This CDR3 has 13 amino acids.

The chain links TRBV11-2 to TRBJ2-7; 10 positions agree with TRBD2. CDR3 length equals 15 residues. V lost 5 bases to trimming and J lost 2 bases; unmatched junction nucleotides: 6. The germline V gene has CDR1 SGHAT and CDR2 FQNNGV. This chain's CDR3 is CASSPRTSGTYEQYF. The DNA of the CDR3 is TGTGCCAGCAGCCCCAGGACTAGCGGCACCTACGAGCAGTACTTC.

This clone has a handful of counts. The chain carries TRBV5-1 and TRBJ1-1; 7 bases align to TRBD1. CDR3 length equals 20 residues. Germline V lookup: CDR1 SGHRS, CDR2 YFSETQ. J was trimmed by 0 bases and V by 4 bases; bases with no gene match: 21. CDR3 nucleotides: TGCGCCAGCAGCCCGTTTGCAACTTGGAGTACAGGGGAAGTGAACACTGAAGCTTTCTTT. It translates to CASSPFATWSTGEVNTEAFF.

This clone occurred a few times. The chain couples TRBV19 to TRBJ1-2; TRBD1 agrees at 9 bases. Losses at the gene ends were 3 bases for V and 8 bases for J; bases not matched to a gene: 10. CDR3 size: 15 residues. Per the germline V gene, CDR1 is LNHDA and CDR2 is SQIVND (reference sequence). The CDR3: CASSIIQQGAGGYTF. The CDR3 DNA reads as TGTGCCAGTAGTATTATCCAACAGGGGGCAGGGGGCTACACCTTC.

This clone came up a few times. This chain connects TRBV2 to TRBJ2-7; maybe TRBD2 (6 bases). The CDR3 consists of 14 residues. V shed 6 bases and J shed 0 bases, with 12 bases lying between them. Germline V gene data show CDR1 as SNHLY and CDR2 as FYNNEI. The CDR3 coding sequence is TGTGCCAGCAGAGAGCTAGCGAACTCCTACGAGCAGTACTTC. It codes for CASRELANSYEQYF.

The rearrangement uses TRBV6-1 and TRBJ1-6; TRBD1 aligns across 7 bases. The CDR3 spans 14 residues. With 5 bases clipped from V and 11 bases from J, the junction kept 9 bases outside the gene matches. CDR1 MNHNS and CDR2 SASEGT come from the germline V gene. The CDR3 DNA reads as TGTGCCAGCAGTCAGGGGGATTTCCCACCACCCCTCCACTTT. It yields the protein CASSQGDFPPPLHF.

The chain recombines TRBV7-2 with TRBJ1-5; TRBD1 matches at 9 bases. The CDR3 consists of 17 residues. After removal of 2 bases from V and 1 base from J, the junction contained 6 bases not matched to a gene. Germline V gene lookup returns CDR1 SGHTA and CDR2 FQGNSA. The CDR3 bases are TGTGCCAGCAGCTTAATGGGGGACAGGGCCAGCAATCAGCCCCAGCATTTT. It codes for CASSLMGDRASNQPQHF. Supplemented by reference TRBV7-2 and TRBJ1-5, the full variable domain reads GAGVSQSPSNKVTEKGKDVELRCDPISGHTALYWYRQSLGQGLEFLIYFQGNSAPDKSGLPSDRFSAERTGGSVSTLTIQRTQQEDSAVYLCASSLMGDRASNQPQHFGDGTRLSIL.

This sequence joins TRBV9 and TRBJ1-1; 8 bases are a match to TRBD1. V was pared by 4 bases and J by 4 bases, with 9 bases of the junction left unmatched. Germline CDR1 reads SGDLS; CDR2 reads YYNGEE. The CDR3 extends over 15 amino acids. As DNA, the CDR3 is TGTGCCAGCAGCCCCCGAGGACAGGGCAGCACTGAAGCTTTCTTT. Translation: CASSPRGQGSTEAFF.

This clone was counted between two and nine times. The rearrangement links TRBV5-8 to TRBJ2-1; no firm D call. Germline CDR1 is SGHTS and CDR2 is YDEGEE. Trimming left V 0 bases short and J 6 bases short, with 7 bases between. This CDR3 is 13 amino acids long. DNA of the CDR3: TGTGCCAGCAGCTTGGTACCGGGCAATGAGCAGTTCTTC. The encoded protein is CASSLVPGNEQFF.

The V call is TRBV2, the J call TRBJ1-1; TRBD1 matches at 7 bases. The V gene's germline CDR1 is SNHLY and CDR2 FYNNEI. Losses at the gene ends were 8 bases for V and 0 bases for J; bases not matched to a gene: 9. CDR3 length: 15 residues. The CDR3 loop reads CASCIAGGVNTEAFF. The CDR3 bases are TGTGCCAGCTGCATAGCAGGGGGAGTGAACACTGAAGCTTTCTTT.

This clone was seen only a few times. The rearrangement joins TRBV7-3 to TRBJ2-1; D is uncertain. The CDR3 runs to 16 residues. Germline V CDR1 and CDR2: SGHTA, FQGTGA. The ends were cut back, 5 bases at V and 1 base at J, with 15 bases in the middle. DNA for the CDR3: TGTGCCAGCAGCAAAACTCACGATCCATCCTACAATGAGCAGTTCTTC. It is translated as CASSKTHDPSYNEQFF. Full variable domain (rest looked up from reference TRBV7-3 and TRBJ2-1): GAGVSQTPSNKVTEKGKYVELRCDPISGHTALYWYRQSLGQGPEFLIYFQGTGAADDSGLPNDRFFAVRPEGSVSTLKIQRTERGDSAVYLCASSKTHDPSYNEQFFGPGTRLTVL.

The chain has TRBV5-1 and TRBJ2-2, with 7 bases aligning to TRBD2. CDR3 length: 18 amino acids. Germline V gene lookup returns CDR1 SGHRS and CDR2 YFSETQ. Unmatched junction bases numbered 21, after V lost 8 bases and J lost 5 bases. CDR3 residues: CASSLFLADGVDTGELFF. CDR3 bases: TGCGCCAGTTCGCTTTTTCTAGCGGACGGAGTGGATACCGGGGAGCTGTTTTTT.

In its sample, this clone was seen a few times. The same CDR3 arises from other DNA sequences in this sample as well. The genes are TRBV4-3 and TRBJ2-3; 7 bases line up with TRBD2. This CDR3 contains 14 residues. After removal of 3 bases from V and 3 bases from J, the junction contained 3 bases not matched to a gene. CDR1 and CDR2 (germline): LGHNA, YSLEER. Here the CDR3 reads CASSQAGVTDTQYF. For the CDR3, the DNA is TGCGCCAGCAGCCAGGCGGGAGTGACAGATACGCAGTATTTT.

The chain carries TRBV9 and TRBJ2-3; D gene uncertain. The CDR3 totals 14 residues. CDR1 and CDR2 from the germline V gene are SGDLS and YYNGEE. Trimming removed 4 bases from V and 4 bases from J, with 13 bases in between. The CDR3 here is CASSLSPRADTQYF. The DNA of the CDR3 is TGTGCCAGCAGCCTATCACCCCGGGCAGATACGCAGTATTTT.

This clone appeared a few times. V is TRBV5-6 and J is TRBJ1-1, with a tentative D call TRBD1 (6 bases). CDR1 is SGHDT and CDR2 is YYEEEE in the germline V gene. The CDR3 extends over 15 amino acids. V lost 4 bases, J lost 5 bases, and 18 bases lay in between. This CDR3 reads CASSIPRTGRTEAFF. For the CDR3, the DNA is TGTGCCAGCAGCATACCACGAACAGGGAGAACTGAAGCTTTCTTT.

The CDR3 is CASSDAGGADTEAFF. The CDR3 DNA sequence: TGTGCCAGCAGCGACGCAGGGGGCGCTGACACTGAAGCTTTCTTT. The chain combines TRBV5-6 with TRBJ1-1; 8 bases match TRBD1. The CDR3 contains 15 residues. J lost 3 bases, V lost 4 bases, and 8 bases had no gene match. Germline-derived CDR1 and CDR2 are SGHDT and YYEEEE. Using reference TRBV5-6 and TRBJ1-1 for the parts outside the CDR3, the full variable domain is DAGVTQSPTHLIKTRGQQVTLRCSPKSGHDTVSWYQQALGQGPQFIFQYYEEEERQRGNFPDRFSGHQFPNYSSELNVNALLLGDSALYLCASSDAGGADTEAFFGQGTRLTVV.

This clone has a handful of counts. V gene TRBV4-3 combines with J gene TRBJ2-2; 8 nucleotides align to TRBD1. V shed 4 bases, J shed 6 bases, and the junction held 10 bases outside the gene matches. Germline V gene lookup returns CDR1 LGHNA and CDR2 YSLEER. This CDR3 contains 16 residues. Written as DNA, the CDR3 is TGCGCCAGCAGCCCGCCGGCGACAGGGGTGGCCGGGGAGCTGTTTTTT. It codes for CASSPPATGVAGELFF.